This T cell receptor beta chain is from a study of CD8 T cells in ankylosing spondylitis (TCRdb year 2017). General notes on the study: The study set out to find disease-linked TCR variants by profiling T cell receptor beta repertoires in ankylosing spondylitis patients and healthy donors. In total, the full study cohort was made up of 95 to 110 healthy donors and 25 ankylosing spondylitis patients. Peripheral blood samples were taken, and synovial fluid was additionally collected from ankylosing spondylitis patients.

Points the paper makes about the study in general: Some motif variants had previously been reported in the synovial fluid and blood of reactive arthritis patients, which suggests shared mechanisms of disease initiation. A CD8+ phenotype was shown by the disease-linked clones, which were found at relatively low frequencies in peripheral blood. A TCR beta motif made up of fewer than 10 highly homologous amino acid variants appeared to be characteristic of blood from ankylosing spondylitis patients. Significant enrichment of the disease-linked clones was reported in matched synovial fluid samples from ankylosing spondylitis patients.

The germline V gene (reference sequence) yields LNHDA for CDR1 and SQIVND for CDR2. V loses 3 bases of germline sequence and J loses 10 bases, and the interval between the two ends is 9 bases. The CDR3 sequence holds 11 residues, the cysteine and phenylalanine included. Only CDR3 DNA remains: 33 bases, in frame from the first base. There are a few counts of this clonotype. The antigen it binds to is not known. No base quality information exists; no much larger clone differs at one position. The listed sequencing device is Illumina HiSeq 2500. Quantitative 5'-RACE with molecular barcodes was used to prepare TCR beta libraries. From the authors' description of their analysis: Disease-linked TCR variants were identified with a new computational method built on a probabilistic model of VDJ rearrangement. Starting from the raw public reads, TCRdb applied fastp trimming at Q25, assembled clones with MiXCR and retained in-frame beta chains. For every CDR3 protein sequence, its rows merge into one entry that carries the most common genes and DNA. The authors' filters were not applied to this entry. Present in this sample are 200,000 to 250,000 distinct CDR3 sequences, about 17% of which were seen just once. About 39% of the sample is held by the ten biggest clonotypes.

The sequence came from a male donor with ankylosing spondylitis. The chain employs TRBV19 and TRBJ1-1; the D gene is not confidently resolved. The sample comprised blood, either unsorted or a sorted T cell fraction (not recorded which). The CDR3 in this case is CASSMAARAFF. The sequence in DNA is TGTGCCAGTAGTATGGCAGCCCGAGCTTTCTTT.